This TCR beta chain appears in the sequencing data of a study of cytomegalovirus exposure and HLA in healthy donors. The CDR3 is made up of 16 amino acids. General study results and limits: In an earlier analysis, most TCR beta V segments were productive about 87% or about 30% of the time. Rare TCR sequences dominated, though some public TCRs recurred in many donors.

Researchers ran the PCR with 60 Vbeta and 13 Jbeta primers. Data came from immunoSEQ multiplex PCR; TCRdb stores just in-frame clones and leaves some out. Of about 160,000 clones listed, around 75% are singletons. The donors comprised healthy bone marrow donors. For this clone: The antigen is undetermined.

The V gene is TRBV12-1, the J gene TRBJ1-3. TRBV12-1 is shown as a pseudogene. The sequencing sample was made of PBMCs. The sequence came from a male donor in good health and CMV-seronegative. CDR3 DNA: TGTGCCAGCAGCTCCCCGTTTAAGAGCTCTGGAAACACCATATATTTT. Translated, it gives CASSSPFKSSGNTIYF.